A selection of T cell receptor beta chains follows, all from one sample in a study of blood T cell repertoires in COVID-19. The protocol was immunoSEQ multiplex PCR, while the TCRdb copy is restricted to in-frame clones and leaves out a portion. The table has approximately 140,000 clones, around nine tenths seen once; the top ten hold about 2.3%. Sequencing input: peripheral blood. The receptors derive from a human donor in a cohort sampled during active COVID-19. Both conserved end residues are part of each CDR3. Fields, in order: D gene, J gene, V gene, clone size, CDR3 protein, CDR3 DNA. The D gene is left open where the match is weak. Size is omitted from some rows. Given values are once, few, many or a class for expanded clones.

d_gene: TRBD2; j_gene: TRBJ2-7; v_gene: TRBV19; abundance: -; CDR3aa: CASSLSSGRNFEQYF; CDR3nt: TGTGCCAGTTCTTTGTCTAGCGGGAGAAATTTCGAGCAGTACTTC
d_gene: TRBD1; j_gene: TRBJ1-4; v_gene: TRBV5-6; abundance: -; CDR3aa: CASSQGQGEKLFF; CDR3nt: TGTGCCAGCAGCCAGGGACAGGGAGAAAAACTGTTTTTT
d_gene: TRBD1; j_gene: TRBJ1-6; v_gene: TRBV9; abundance: -; CDR3aa: CASSPEDRGSPLHF; CDR3nt: TGTGCCAGCAGCCCTGAGGACAGGGGTTCACCCCTCCACTTT
d_gene: -; j_gene: TRBJ1-5; v_gene: TRBV19; abundance: -; CDR3aa: CASSRYTNQPQHF; CDR3nt: TGTGCCAGTAGTCGGTATACCAATCAGCCCCAGCATTTT
d_gene: -; j_gene: TRBJ2-3; v_gene: TRBV9; abundance: -; CDR3aa: CASKGLRGTDTQYF; CDR3nt: TGTGCCAGCAAGGGCTTGCGGGGCACAGATACGCAGTATTTT
d_gene: TRBD1; j_gene: TRBJ2-7; v_gene: TRBV19; abundance: few; CDR3aa: CASSMGQGYEQYF; CDR3nt: TGTGCCAGTAGTATGGGACAGGGGTACGAGCAGTACTTC
d_gene: TRBD1; j_gene: TRBJ1-1; v_gene: TRBV5-8; abundance: -; CDR3aa: CASRRNRGDTEAFF; CDR3nt: TGTGCCAGCAGACGGAACAGGGGAGACACTGAAGCTTTCTTT
d_gene: TRBD2; j_gene: TRBJ2-7; v_gene: TRBV6-5; abundance: -; CDR3aa: CASSYKAGRVVKQYF; CDR3nt: TGTGCCAGCAGTTACAAGGCAGGGAGGGTTGTGAAGCAGTACTTC
d_gene: -; j_gene: TRBJ1-6; v_gene: TRBV6-5; abundance: -; CDR3aa: CASSYRLRVANSPLHF; CDR3nt: TGTGCCAGCAGTTACCGACTGCGGGTGGCTAATTCACCCCTCCACTTT
d_gene: TRBD2; j_gene: TRBJ2-1; v_gene: TRBV30; abundance: -; CDR3aa: CAWSTSGTGYEQFF; CDR3nt: TGTGCCTGGAGTACTAGCGGGACGGGCTATGAGCAGTTCTTC
d_gene: -; j_gene: TRBJ2-5; v_gene: TRBV5-1; abundance: -; CDR3aa: CASSFGQLYQETQYF; CDR3nt: TGCGCCAGCAGCTTCGGACAGCTGTACCAAGAGACCCAGTACTTC
d_gene: TRBD2; j_gene: TRBJ2-6; v_gene: TRBV4-3; abundance: once; CDR3aa: CASSPRATSGGVGGANVLTF; CDR3nt: TGCGCCAGCAGCCCCCGCGCTACTAGCGGGGGGGTGGGCGGGGCCAACGTCCTGACTTTC
d_gene: TRBD1; j_gene: TRBJ1-5; v_gene: TRBV28; abundance: few; CDR3aa: CASSEQGRSNQPQHF; CDR3nt: TGTGCCAGCAGCGAACAGGGGAGGAGCAATCAGCCCCAGCATTTT
d_gene: -; j_gene: TRBJ1-2; v_gene: TRBV7-2; abundance: once; CDR3aa: CASSPTGKYGYTF; CDR3nt: TGTGCCAGCAGCCCGACAGGAAAGTATGGCTACACCTTC
d_gene: TRBD1; j_gene: TRBJ1-2; v_gene: TRBV28; abundance: -; CDR3aa: CASRTGNYGYTF; CDR3nt: TGTGCCAGCAGGACAGGGAACTATGGCTACACCTTC
d_gene: -; j_gene: TRBJ2-2; v_gene: TRBV5-1; abundance: -; CDR3aa: CASSSLTSSGELFF; CDR3nt: TGCGCCAGCAGCTCACTTACTAGCTCGGGGGAGCTGTTTTTT
d_gene: -; j_gene: TRBJ1-1; v_gene: TRBV15; abundance: -; CDR3aa: CATNRGGSNTEAFF; CDR3nt: TGTGCCACCAACCGCGGGGGCTCGAACACTGAAGCTTTCTTT
d_gene: TRBD2; j_gene: TRBJ2-7; v_gene: TRBV30; abundance: -; CDR3aa: CAWGRRGRPYEQYF; CDR3nt: TGTGCCTGGGGACGTCGCGGGAGGCCCTACGAGCAGTACTTC
d_gene: TRBD2; j_gene: TRBJ2-1; v_gene: TRBV3-1/TRBV3-2; abundance: -; CDR3aa: CASSQESGSYNEQFF; CDR3nt: TGTGCCAGCAGCCAAGAAAGCGGGAGCTACAATGAGCAGTTCTTC
d_gene: TRBD2; j_gene: TRBJ2-1; v_gene: TRBV5-1; abundance: -; CDR3aa: CASSPGGTSGHEQFF; CDR3nt: TGCGCCAGCAGCCCGGGGGGAACTAGCGGCCATGAGCAGTTCTTC
d_gene: TRBD2; j_gene: TRBJ2-5; v_gene: TRBV7-2; abundance: -; CDR3aa: CASRKRGSGSEETQYF; CDR3nt: TGTGCCAGCAGAAAAAGGGGTAGCGGGAGCGAAGAGACCCAGTACTTC
d_gene: -; j_gene: TRBJ2-3; v_gene: TRBV12-3/TRBV12-4; abundance: -; CDR3aa: CASRDNRGTQYF; CDR3nt: TGTGCCAGCAGGGATAATCGGGGTACGCAGTATTTT
d_gene: TRBD1; j_gene: TRBJ1-5; v_gene: TRBV5-6; abundance: -; CDR3aa: CASSLGQGAGQPQHF; CDR3nt: TGTGCCAGCAGCTTGGGACAGGGTGCGGGACAGCCCCAGCATTTT
d_gene: TRBD1; j_gene: TRBJ1-2; v_gene: TRBV6-5; abundance: -; CDR3aa: CASSYRGRSNYGYTF; CDR3nt: TGTGCCAGCAGTTACAGGGGGCGTTCTAACTATGGCTACACCTTC
d_gene: -; j_gene: TRBJ2-6; v_gene: TRBV3-1/TRBV3-2; abundance: -; CDR3aa: CAAEDRANVLTF; CDR3nt: TGTGCCGCTGAGGACAGGGCCAACGTCCTGACTTTC
d_gene: -; j_gene: TRBJ1-2; v_gene: TRBV5-5; abundance: -; CDR3aa: CASSLGPGEHYGYTF; CDR3nt: TGTGCCAGCAGCCTGGGCCCAGGGGAGCACTATGGCTACACCTTC
d_gene: TRBD2; j_gene: TRBJ2-1; v_gene: TRBV4-1; abundance: -; CDR3aa: CASRLIDSSGGTYNEQFF; CDR3nt: TGCGCCAGCAGACTCATAGACTCTAGCGGGGGAACCTACAATGAGCAGTTCTTC
d_gene: -; j_gene: TRBJ2-1; v_gene: TRBV5-1; abundance: -; CDR3aa: CASSLDGASEQFF; CDR3nt: TGCGCCAGCAGCTTGGATGGGGCCAGTGAGCAGTTCTTC